The T cell receptor beta chain described here comes from a study of shared clonotypes between healthy human individuals. Germline V CDR1 and CDR2: LNHNV, YYDKDF (reference sequence). The ends were cut back, 0 bases at V and 9 bases at J, with 18 bases in the middle. This CDR3 is 16 amino acids long. Those who donated, Caucasian adults without exception, all lived in Nashville, Tennessee. For every subset, genomic DNA was evenly distributed across several immunoSEQ plates. The method was immunoSEQ multiplex PCR; TCRdb's version includes in-frame clones alone and lacks a portion of them. The table shows around 500,000 clones, with 79% occurring only once.

The chain is built from TRBV15 and TRBJ2-1; D is unclear. Sequencing used PBMCs. This TCR was recovered from a woman in her 40s in good health. Some clones in this sample may be carry-over from other donors' samples. The CDR3: CATSRDLGRSLGEQFF. CDR3 DNA sequence: TGTGCCACCAGCAGAGATCTTGGGCGGTCCCTCGGTGAGCAGTTCTTC.